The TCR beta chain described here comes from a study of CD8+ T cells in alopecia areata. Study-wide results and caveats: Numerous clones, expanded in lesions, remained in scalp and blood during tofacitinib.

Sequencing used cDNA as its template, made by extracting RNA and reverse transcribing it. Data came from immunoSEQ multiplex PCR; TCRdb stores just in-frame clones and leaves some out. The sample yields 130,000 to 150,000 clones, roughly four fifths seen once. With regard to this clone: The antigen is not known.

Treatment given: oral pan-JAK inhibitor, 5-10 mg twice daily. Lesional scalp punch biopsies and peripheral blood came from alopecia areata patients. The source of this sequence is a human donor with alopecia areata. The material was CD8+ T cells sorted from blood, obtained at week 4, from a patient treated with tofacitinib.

As DNA, the CDR3 is TGTGCCAGCAGTTCTCCCGGACGGGAACGCGATGAGCAGTTCTTC. It specifies CASSSPGRERDEQFF. V and J are TRBV7-2 and TRBJ2-1, with D tentatively TRBD2 (5 bases). The germline gives CDR1 SGHTA, CDR2 FQGNSA. V lost 6 bases to trimming and J lost 8 bases, with 20 bases between them. The CDR3 has 15 amino acids.